Reported below is one T cell receptor beta chain. The record originates from a study of T cell clusters in autoimmune cytopenias. TRB rearrangements were amplified by touch-down multiplex PCR with mixed TRB-A/B primers. TCRdb reanalyzed the multiplex PCR reads and collapses them to one entry per CDR3 protein, without DNA. The listing records roughly 4,200 distinct CDR3 sequences. This CDR3 comprises 16 residues. Germline CDR1 reads SGHAT; CDR2 reads FQNNGV. TRB amplification used 200 to 250 ng of peripheral blood genomic DNA. In addition, the sample was reused for a study of T cell repertoires in aging, cancer and after chemotherapy. That paper adds: Donor ages fell into six groups from 30 or younger up to 70 or older. The whole study produced a dataset of around 9 million TCR reads. Median generation probability rose over the chemotherapy interval in each cancer cohort, suggesting rebound thymic output.

The sequence came from a human donor in good health. Sequenced material: peripheral blood. The chain combines TRBV11-2 with TRBJ1-2; TCRdb returns TRBD1, unconfirmable since there is no DNA. The CDR3 sequence: CASSFPGGGAAYGYTF.